The 22 T cell receptor beta chains given below trace back to one sample, sequenced in a study of cytomegalovirus exposure and HLA in healthy donors. The primer mix had 60 Vbeta and 13 Jbeta primers. Repertoires were generated with immunoSEQ multiplex PCR, while TCRdb's copy carries only in-frame clones and drops some. The profile covers 200,000 to 250,000 clones, with approximately 78% appearing a single time and 3% to 4.5% taken by the ten largest. The sample taken for sequencing was PBMCs. Receptors were obtained from a male donor in good health and CMV-seronegative.

The J gene is TRBJ2-1, the V gene TRBV27; TRBD2 agrees at 9 bases. This CDR3 contains 13 residues. Germline CDR1 and CDR2: MNHEY and SMNVEV (reference sequence). V shed 2 bases, J shed 15 bases, and the junction held 8 bases outside the gene matches. For the CDR3, the DNA is TGTGCCAGCAGTTTAACCGAAGGACTAGCGTGGTTCTTC. Encoded protein: CASSLTEGLAWFF.

The chain has TRBV19 and TRBJ2-5, with a possible D match to TRBD2 (6 bases). Germline V gene sequence: CDR1 LNHDA, CDR2 SQIVND (reference sequence). V lost 4 bases and J lost 2, with 8 bases in between. CDR3 length: 13 amino acids. CDR3 bases: TGTGCCAGTAGTAGCGGGGTTCAAGAGACCCAGTACTTC. It translates to CASSSGVQETQYF.

This rearrangement joins TRBV28 to TRBJ2-7, with a weak D call TRBD1 (6 bases). CDR1 MDHEN and CDR2 SYDVKM come from the germline V gene. V was trimmed by 6 bases and J by 6 bases, leaving 18 bases between them. The CDR3 is made up of 14 amino acids. CDR3 DNA sequence: TGTGCCAGCAGCCGTTCAAACAGGGTTCTCGAGCAGTACTTC. It yields the protein CASSRSNRVLEQYF.

This chain links TRBV5-1 with TRBJ2-1, with TRBD1 as a possible D gene (5 bases). CDR3 length equals 15 residues. The V end lost 1 base, the J end lost 3 bases, and 11 bases lay between the germline ends. Germline CDR1 reads SGHRS; CDR2 reads YFSETQ. CDR3 coding DNA: TGCGCCAGCAGCTTGTCAGGGATCGACTACAATGAGCAGTTCTTC. This translates into CASSLSGIDYNEQFF.

CDR3 amino acids: CASSAGTYNEQFF. CDR3 sequence (DNA): TGTGCCAGCAGTGCCGGGACCTACAATGAGCAGTTCTTC. This sequence joins TRBV2 and TRBJ2-1, with D possibly matching TRBD2 (5 bases). Trimming removed 4 bases from V and 2 bases from J, with 6 bases in between. CDR1 and CDR2 from the germline V gene are SNHLY and FYNNEI. This CDR3 contains 13 residues.

This chain uses TRBV9 with TRBJ2-7; 10 nucleotides match TRBD2. This CDR3 region has 16 residues. The V gene's germline CDR1 is SGDLS and CDR2 YYNGEE. Germline trimming cut 4 bases from V and 6 bases from J; bases unmatched to any gene: 13. The CDR3 loop is CASSPTSGSGRFEQYF. In nucleotides, the CDR3 is TGTGCCAGCAGCCCTACCTCGGGTAGCGGGAGGTTCGAGCAGTACTTC.

V and J are TRBV6-4 and TRBJ2-1; D unclear. The V gene lost 3 bases and the J gene lost 0 bases, with 9 bases spanning the gap. CDR3 size: 15 residues. In germline, CDR1 is MRHNA, CDR2 SNTAGT. CDR3 loop: CASSDDSSSYNEQFF. The CDR3 DNA sequence: TGTGCCAGCAGTGATGATTCGAGCTCCTACAATGAGCAGTTCTTC.

The chain couples TRBV18 to TRBJ1-5; D possibly corresponds to TRBD1 (5 bases). V was shortened by 3 bases and J by 3 bases, with 12 bases between the two germline ends. Germline V gene data show CDR1 as KGHSH and CDR2 as LQKENI. The CDR3 is 15 residues long. CDR3 amino acids: CASSPVGVVNQPQHF. For the CDR3, the DNA is TGTGCCAGCTCACCGGTAGGGGTCGTCAATCAGCCCCAGCATTTT. The full variable domain, with the rest looked up from reference TRBV18 and TRBJ1-5, is NAGVMQNPRHLVRRRGQEARLRCSPMKGHSHVYWYRQLPEEGLKFMVYLQKENIIDESGMPKERFSAEFPKEGPSILRIQQVVRGDSAAYFCASSPVGVVNQPQHFGDGTRLSIL.

The chain employs TRBV6-1 and TRBJ2-2; D is unresolved. Germline V gives CDR1 MNHNS, CDR2 SASEGT. This CDR3 spans 14 amino acids. V lost 2 bases and J 2 bases, leaving 6 bases between the germline ends. CDR3 amino acids: CASSEFRNTGELFF. The CDR3, as DNA: TGTGCCAGCAGTGAATTCAGAAACACCGGGGAGCTGTTTTTT.

This chain joins TRBV5-1 and TRBJ2-7; 8 nucleotides agree with TRBD2. The germline V gene has CDR1 SGHRS and CDR2 YFSETQ. V lost 4 bases, J lost 6 bases, and 12 bases stayed unmatched. The CDR3 length is 15 residues. The CDR3 DNA sequence: TGCGCCAGCAGCGCACTGGGGCGGGAGGCCTCCGAGCAGTACTTC. It codes for CASSALGREASEQYF.

This clone was found a few times. The V and J genes are TRBV4-2 and TRBJ1-1, with D tentatively TRBD1 (6 bases). The CDR3 runs 15 residues. The V gene lost 1 base and the J gene lost 9 bases, with 18 bases spanning the gap. Germline assignment: CDR1 LGHNA and CDR2 YNFKEQ. CDR3 DNA sequence: TGTGCCAGCAGCCAAGCCCACAGGACAGATTCCAAAGCTTTCTTT. It encodes CASSQAHRTDSKAFF.

The genes are TRBV5-3 and TRBJ2-7; 10 nucleotides match TRBD1. TRBV5-3 is placed among ORFs of uncertain function. The CDR3 spans 17 residues. With V trimmed by 4 bases and J by 6 bases, 16 bases remained unmatched. CDR3 region: CARSHAPGQGRRFEQYF. The CDR3 DNA reads TGTGCCAGAAGCCACGCCCCGGGACAGGGGCGGAGGTTCGAGCAGTACTTC.

The chain joins TRBV28 to TRBJ2-6; D perhaps matches TRBD2 (6 bases). The CDR3 has 15 residues. Germline V lookup: CDR1 MDHEN, CDR2 SYDVKM. V shed 3 bases and J shed 4 bases, with 10 bases lying between them. CDR3 region: CASSFGGEGANVLTF. DNA of the CDR3: TGTGCCAGCAGTTTTGGAGGGGAGGGGGCCAACGTCCTGACTTTC. Looking up the rest from reference TRBV28 and TRBJ2-6 gives the full variable domain: DVKVTQSSRYLVKRTGEKVFLECVQDMDHENMFWYRQDPGLGLRLIYFSYDVKMKEKGDIPEGYSVSREKKERFSLILESASTNQTSMYLCASSFGGEGANVLTFGAGSRLTVL.

This clone occurred a few times. This chain uses TRBV18 with TRBJ2-3; D may be TRBD1 (6 bases). The CDR3 is 15 residues long. The germline CDR1 and CDR2 sequences are KGHSH and LQKENI. Trimming stripped 2 bases from V and 1 base from J, with 10 bases between. The CDR3 sequence: CASSPGWGRTDTQYF. The CDR3 DNA follows: TGTGCCAGCTCACCAGGTTGGGGGCGCACAGATACGCAGTATTTT.

The V call is TRBV6-1, the J call TRBJ2-1; no firm D call. The CDR3 length is 13 residues. Per germline, CDR1 MNHNS and CDR2 SASEGT. Trimming removed 6 bases at V and 6 bases at J, with 12 bases between. CDR3 region: CASRSGGLNEQFF. CDR3 coding DNA: TGTGCCAGCAGGAGTGGCGGCCTCAATGAGCAGTTCTTC.

The chain combines TRBV19 with TRBJ2-5, with TRBD1 as a possible D gene (6 bases). CDR3 length: 16 residues. V dropped 5 bases and J dropped 11 bases, with 27 bases sitting between them. Germline CDR1 and CDR2: LNHDA and SQIVND (reference sequence). CDR3 nucleotides: TGTGCCAGTAGTCCCCACCGACAGGCCAAGAGTAGTGAGCAGTACTTC. Translation gives CASSPHRQAKSSEQYF.

The chain is built from TRBV29-1 and TRBJ1-5; D is ambiguous. This CDR3 contains 12 residues. Trimming took 7 bases from V and 0 from J, leaving 7 bases between them. CDR1 is SQVTM, CDR2 ANQGSEA, per germline. The CDR3 reads CSGRNSNQPQHF. The CDR3 nucleotides are TGCAGCGGCAGAAATAGCAATCAGCCCCAGCATTTT.

V usage is TRBV5-6 and J usage is TRBJ2-7, with 7 bases identical to TRBD1. Looked up from germline, CDR1 is SGHDT and CDR2 is YYEEEE. V was pared by 0 bases and J by 2 bases, with 5 bases of the junction left unmatched. The CDR3 runs to 15 residues. The CDR3 sequence is CASSLVGQPAYEQYF. In DNA form, the CDR3 reads TGTGCCAGCAGCTTGGTGGGACAGCCAGCCTACGAGCAGTACTTC.

J is TRBJ2-2 and V is TRBV15; D gene uncertain. V lost 0 bases and J lost 7, with 6 bases in between. This CDR3 spans 13 amino acids. Germline V gene data show CDR1 as LNHNV and CDR2 as YYDKDF (reference sequence). The CDR3 sequence: CATSRESFGELFF. The CDR3 coding sequence is TGTGCCACCAGCAGAGAGAGCTTCGGGGAGCTGTTTTTT.

The chain combines TRBV9 with TRBJ2-1, with a possible D match to TRBD2 (6 bases). The V and J ends lost 4 bases and 6 bases respectively, with 20 bases between them. CDR3 length: 16 residues. Germline V CDR1 and CDR2: SGDLS, YYNGEE. This CDR3 is CASSPFSGGRGNEQFF. CDR3 nucleotides: TGTGCCAGCAGCCCCTTTAGCGGAGGACGAGGCAATGAGCAGTTCTTC.

CDR3 sequence reads: CASKLAASTDTQYF. DNA for the CDR3: TGTGCCAGTAAACTAGCGGCTAGCACAGATACGCAGTATTTT. The chain combines TRBV19 with TRBJ2-3, with 8 bases that match TRBD2. Unmatched junction bases numbered 3, after V lost 7 bases and J lost 0 bases. Germline V gene lookup returns CDR1 LNHDA and CDR2 SQIVND (reference sequence). This CDR3 is 14 amino acids long.

The V call is TRBV18, the J call TRBJ2-3; 10 bases fit TRBD2. This CDR3 contains 16 residues. The J segment lost 1 base and the V segment lost 4 bases, leaving 5 bases of the junction unmatched. Germline V lookup: CDR1 KGHSH, CDR2 LQKENI. The CDR3 nucleotides read TGTGCCAGCTCACTTCTAGCGGGAGCTCGCACAGATACGCAGTATTTT. Protein: CASSLLAGARTDTQYF.